These T cell receptor gamma chains were read from a single sample in a study of Vδ1+ human thymocytes. TCRdb ran CATT on the multiplex PCR reads. The table shows approximately 40,000 gamma-chain clones, with 20% occurring only once. Sequencing input: Vdelta1+ gamma-delta thymocytes from the thymus. The receptors here all came from a girl in the first two years of life who had congenital heart surgery. Both conserved end residues are part of each CDR3. Clone size, where shown, is once, few, many, or a class for clones that have expanded.

>TRGJ1/TRGJ2|TRGV3|NA
CATWVLKKLF
TGTGCCACCTGGGTCCTTAAGAAACTCTTT
>TRGJ1/TRGJ2|TRGV9|few
CALWEVYALNYYKKLF
TGTGCCTTGTGGGAGGTCTACGCTTTGAATTATTATAAGAAACTCTTT
>TRGJP2|TRGV9|few
CALWGVGSDWIKTF
TGTGCCTTGTGGGGGGTGGGTAGTGATTGGATCAAGACGTTT
>TRGJP2|TRGV2|NA
CATWALPSSDWIKTF
TGTGCCACCTGGGCCCTCCCCTCTAGTGATTGGATCAAGACGTTT
>TRGJP2|TRGV2|NA
CATWVLLRDWIKTF
TGTGCCACCTGGGTATTACTTCGTGATTGGATCAAGACGTTT
>TRGJ1/TRGJ2|TRGV8|NA
CATRGERYYKKLF
TGTGCCACTCGCGGGGAGAGGTATTATAAGAAACTCTTT
>TRGJP2|TRGV3|few
CATWDESDWIKTF
TGTGCCACCTGGGACGAGAGTGATTGGATCAAGACGTTT
>TRGJ1/TRGJ2|TRGV3|few
CATWEEKKLF
TGTGCCACCTGGGAAGAGAAGAAACTCTTT
>TRGJ1/TRGJ2|TRGV2|NA
CATWDGLTLHYYKKLF
TGTGCCACCTGGGACGGGCTAACGCTTCACTATTATAAGAAACTCTTT
>TRGJP1|TRGV8|NA
CATWEMNTTGWFKIF
TGTGCCACCTGGGAGATGAATACCACTGGTTGGTTCAAGATATTT
>TRGJP2|TRGV8|NA
CATWDSISSDWIKTF
TGTGCCACCTGGGATAGCATAAGTAGTGATTGGATCAAGACGTTT
>TRGJ1/TRGJ2|TRGV2|few
CATWDGLGKKLF
TGTGCCACCTGGGACGGCCTGGGGAAGAAACTCTTT
>TRGJP2|TRGV8|NA
CATWATSDWIKTF
TGTGCCACCTGGGCTACTAGTGATTGGATCAAGACGTTT
>TRGJ1/TRGJ2|TRGV4|few
CATWDEESRKLF
TGTGCCACCTGGGATGAGGAGAGTAGGAAACTCTTT
>TRGJP2|TRGV3|NA
CATWDVTGSDWIKTF
TGTGCCACCTGGGACGTCACAGGTAGTGATTGGATCAAGACGTTT
>TRGJ1/TRGJ2|TRGV9|few
CALWEGRGKLF
TGTGCCTTGTGGGAGGGGAGAGGAAAACTCTTT
>TRGJ1/TRGJ2|TRGV3|medium-sized
CATWDRPKKLF
TGTGCCACCTGGGACAGGCCCAAGAAACTCTTT
>TRGJ1/TRGJ2|TRGV9|few
CALWEVLRYKKLF
TGTGCCTTGTGGGAGGTTTTGCGTTATAAGAAACTCTTT
>TRGJP2|TRGV4|once
CATWDGVSNSSDWIKTF
TGTGCCACCTGGGATGGAGTCTCGAATAGTAGTGATTGGATCAAGACGTTT
>TRGJP2|TRGV4|once
CATWDGGGSDWIKTF
TGTGCCACCTGGGACGGCGGGGGTAGTGATTGGATCAAGACGTTT
>TRGJP|TRGV9|NA
CALCDHFQELGKKIKVF
TGTGCCTTGTGCGACCACTTTCAAGAGTTGGGCAAAAAAATCAAGGTATTT
>TRGJ1/TRGJ2|TRGV3|few
CATWGNSNYYKKLF
TGTGCCACCTGGGGCAATTCGAATTATTATAAGAAACTCTTT
>TRGJ1/TRGJ2|TRGV2|NA
CATWDGQATGKLF
TGTGCCACCTGGGACGGGCAGGCCACTGGGAAACTCTTT
>TRGJ1/TRGJ2|TRGV9|NA
CALWVPSAPKKLF
TGTGCCTTGTGGGTTCCATCGGCCCCTAAGAAACTCTTT
>TRGJ1/TRGJ2|TRGV8|NA
CATWDKDNRDYKKLF
TGTGCCACCTGGGATAAGGACAATAGGGATTATAAGAAACTCTTT
>TRGJ1/TRGJ2|TRGV4|NA
CATWDGPGGYYKKLF
TGTGCCACCTGGGATGGGCCTGGGGGTTATTATAAGAAACTCTTT
>TRGJ1/TRGJ2|TRGV3|few
CATWDRPPKKLF
TGTGCCACCTGGGACAGGCCCCCGAAGAAACTCTTT
>TRGJ1/TRGJ2|TRGV4|few
CATWDSRYKKLF
TGTGCCACCTGGGATAGTCGCTATAAGAAACTCTTT
>TRGJ1/TRGJ2|TRGV3|NA
CATWDRVYCKKLF
TGTGCCACCTGGGACCGGGTTTATTGTAAGAAACTCTTT
>TRGJ1/TRGJ2|TRGV8|NA
CATWVLHSVYYKKLF
TGTGCCACCTGGGTTCTTCATTCGGTTTATTATAAGAAACTCTTT
>TRGJP2|TRGV8|few
CATWAIGSDWIKTF
TGTGCCACCTGGGCCATCGGGAGTGATTGGATCAAGACGTTT
>TRGJP|TRGV9|NA
CALCPPSELGKKIKVF
TGTGCCTTGTGTCCCCCATCAGAGTTGGGCAAAAAAATCAAGGTATTT